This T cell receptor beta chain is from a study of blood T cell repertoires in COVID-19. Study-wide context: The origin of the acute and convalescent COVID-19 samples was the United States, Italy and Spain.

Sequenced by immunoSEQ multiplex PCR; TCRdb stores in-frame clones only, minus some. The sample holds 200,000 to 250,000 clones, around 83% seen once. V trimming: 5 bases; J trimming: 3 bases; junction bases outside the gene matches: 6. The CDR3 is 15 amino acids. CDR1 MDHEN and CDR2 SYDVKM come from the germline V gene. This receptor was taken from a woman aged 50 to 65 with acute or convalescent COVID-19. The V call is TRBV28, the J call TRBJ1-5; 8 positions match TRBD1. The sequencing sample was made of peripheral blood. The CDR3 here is CASSRPGQDNQPQHF. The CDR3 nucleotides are TGTGCCAGCAGTAGACCGGGACAGGACAATCAGCCCCAGCATTTT.